What follows is one T cell receptor beta chain and its context. Clones were sequenced by immunoSEQ multiplex PCR, and TCRdb holds only the in-frame ones, with some missing. The table lists about 170,000 clones, more than 65% of them singletons, with around 15% in the top ten. This CDR3 is built from 15 residues. The germline V and J ends were trimmed by 1 base and 3 bases, with 10 bases remaining between them. The germline CDR1 and CDR2 sequences are SGHVS and FNYEAQ. This sample is part of a study of blood T cell repertoires in COVID-19. The sequence came from a man aged 45-60 years who had recovered from COVID-19. The chain couples TRBV7-6 to TRBJ1-3, with D possibly matching TRBD1 (5 bases). The specimen sequenced was PBMCs or T cells enriched from blood (not recorded which). The CDR3 sequence is CASSLEGRGGNTIYF. Here the CDR3 DNA reads TGTGCCAGCAGCTTAGAGGGGCGGGGTGGAAACACCATATATTTT.